This TCR beta chain was identified in a study of cytomegalovirus exposure and HLA in healthy donors. CDR1 is SGHRS, CDR2 YFSETQ, per germline. V lost 0 bases to trimming and J lost 5 bases, with 15 bases between them. This CDR3 comprises 15 residues. The PCR employed 60 Vbeta primers together with 13 Jbeta primers. The protocol was immunoSEQ multiplex PCR, while the TCRdb copy is restricted to in-frame clones and leaves out a portion. The table lists about 150,000 clones, roughly 79% of them singletons. The chain couples TRBV5-1 to TRBJ2-7, with TRBD1 as a possible D gene (6 bases). The receptor was derived from a man aged 18 to 35 in good health and CMV-seronegative. Specimen: PBMCs. Here the CDR3 reads CASSLDVGRGHEQYF. The CDR3 DNA reads TGCGCCAGCAGCTTGGACGTCGGCAGGGGTCACGAGCAGTACTTC.